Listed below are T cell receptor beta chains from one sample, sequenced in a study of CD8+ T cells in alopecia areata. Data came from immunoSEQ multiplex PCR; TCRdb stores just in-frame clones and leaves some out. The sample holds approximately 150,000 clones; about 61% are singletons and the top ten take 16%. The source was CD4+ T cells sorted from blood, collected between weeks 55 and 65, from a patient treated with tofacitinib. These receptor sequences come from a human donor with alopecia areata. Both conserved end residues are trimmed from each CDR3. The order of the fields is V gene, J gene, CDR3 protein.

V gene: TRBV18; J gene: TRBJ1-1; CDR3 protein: ASSRWGLLAEAF
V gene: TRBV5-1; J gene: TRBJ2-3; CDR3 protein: ASSLLTDTDTQY
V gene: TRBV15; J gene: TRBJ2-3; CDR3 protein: ATSRDPADTQY
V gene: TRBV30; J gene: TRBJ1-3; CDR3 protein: ASAGHNSGNTIY
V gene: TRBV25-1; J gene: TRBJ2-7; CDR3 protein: ASGDVSYEQY
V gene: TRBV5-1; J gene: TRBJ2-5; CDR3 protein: ASSDGHTQETQY
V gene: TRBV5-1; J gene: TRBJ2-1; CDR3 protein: ASSITGTGGTYNEQF
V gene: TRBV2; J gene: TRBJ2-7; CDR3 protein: ASDLAYEQY
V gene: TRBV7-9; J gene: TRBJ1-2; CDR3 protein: ASSLGLFYGYT
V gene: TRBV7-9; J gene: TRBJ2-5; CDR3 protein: ASSTRVGETQY
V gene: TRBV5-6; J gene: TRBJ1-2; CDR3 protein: ASSPSRDRVRYGYT
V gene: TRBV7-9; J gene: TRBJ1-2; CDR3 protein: ASSASGESGLH
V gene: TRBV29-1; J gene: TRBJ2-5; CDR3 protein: SVARGGQETQY
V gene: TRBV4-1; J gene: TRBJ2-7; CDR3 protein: ASSQVSGGGTYEQY
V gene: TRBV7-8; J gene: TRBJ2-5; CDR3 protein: ASSTRLAGDQETQY
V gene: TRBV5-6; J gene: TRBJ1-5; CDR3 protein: ASSLAGGNDQR
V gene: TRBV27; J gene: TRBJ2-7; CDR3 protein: ATRGQGISYEQY
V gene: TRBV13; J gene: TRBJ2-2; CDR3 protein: ASSPVAGSAGELF
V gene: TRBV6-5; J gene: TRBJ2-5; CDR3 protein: ASSSGTSGVGETQY
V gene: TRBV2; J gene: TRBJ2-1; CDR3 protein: ASSDWLAGSNEQF
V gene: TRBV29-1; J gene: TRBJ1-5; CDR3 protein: SVGTTSNQPQH
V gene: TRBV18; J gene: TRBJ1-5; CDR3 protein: ASSPSGGVGNQPQH
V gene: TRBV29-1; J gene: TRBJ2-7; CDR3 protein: SVVRLLGYEQY
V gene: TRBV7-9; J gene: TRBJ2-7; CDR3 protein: ASSTGTGGYEQY
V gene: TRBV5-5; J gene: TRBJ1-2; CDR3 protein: ASSFPTAIYGYT
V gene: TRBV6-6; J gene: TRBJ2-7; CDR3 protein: ASSYEGEQY
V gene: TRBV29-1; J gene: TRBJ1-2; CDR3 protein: SVEAQINYGYT
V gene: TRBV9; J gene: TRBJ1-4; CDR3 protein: ASSADSTANEKLF
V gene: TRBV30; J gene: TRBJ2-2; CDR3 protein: AWPDTNTGELF
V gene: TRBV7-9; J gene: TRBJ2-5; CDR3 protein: ASSTYSGGQTQY
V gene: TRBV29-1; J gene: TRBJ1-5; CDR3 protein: SVLDGNSNQPQH
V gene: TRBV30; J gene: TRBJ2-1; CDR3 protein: AWSVTTGNEQF
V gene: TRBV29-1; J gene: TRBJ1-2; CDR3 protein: SVLTGDGYT
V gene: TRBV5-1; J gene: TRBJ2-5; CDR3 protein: ASSFLTGRTQETQY
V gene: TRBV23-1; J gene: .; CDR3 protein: ASSQGQLSYEQY
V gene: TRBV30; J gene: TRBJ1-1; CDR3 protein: AWTEQQNTEAF
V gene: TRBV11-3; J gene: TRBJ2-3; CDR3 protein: ASSLGRTDTQY
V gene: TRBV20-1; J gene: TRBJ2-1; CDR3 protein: SAERGNEQF
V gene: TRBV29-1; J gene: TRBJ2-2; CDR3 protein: SVEGGDRATGELF
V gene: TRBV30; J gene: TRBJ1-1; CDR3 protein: ASPGWGTEAF
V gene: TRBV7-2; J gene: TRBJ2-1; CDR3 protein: ASSLVGGRYNEQF
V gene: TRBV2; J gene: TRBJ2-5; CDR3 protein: ASRRETQY
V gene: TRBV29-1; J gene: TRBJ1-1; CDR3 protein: SVEYRVDTEAF
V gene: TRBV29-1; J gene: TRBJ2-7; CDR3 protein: SVETGKGYEQY
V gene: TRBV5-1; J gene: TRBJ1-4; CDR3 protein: ASSWSTGTRDEKLF